The source of this T cell receptor beta chain is a study of CD8+CD57+ T cells in acquired aplastic anemia. General study results and limits: Patients and controls were not found to differ significantly in CD8+ Simpson's diversity.

Germline loops: CDR1 LNHDA, CDR2 SQIVND (reference sequence). This CDR3 is 13 amino acids long. V was shortened by 6 bases and J by 4 bases, with 12 bases between the two germline ends. Both TCR beta VDJ combination and CDR3 sequence profiling were carried out. Genomic DNA was the template for this profiling. TCRdb itself ran the reads through MiXCR, one entry per CDR3 protein. The repertoire holds about 220,000 distinct CDR3 sequences, with approximately 35% as singletons. This clonotype was picked up many times. The antigen remains unidentified. Source material: sorted CD4+, CD8+, or CD8+CD57+ T cells (not recorded which) from PBMCs. This TCR derives from a human donor in good health, serving as a control. The chain joins TRBV19 to TRBJ1-2; the D gene is possibly TRBD1 (5 bases). The CDR3 DNA sequence: TGTGCCAGTAGCATCTTGGGGGGCTATGGCTACACCTTC. It translates to CASSILGGYGYTF. Filled out from reference TRBV19 and TRBJ1-2, the complete variable domain reads DGGITQSPKYLFRKEGQNVTLSCEQNLNHDAMYWYRQDPGQGLRLIYYSQIVNDFQKGDIAEGYSVSREKKESFPLTVTSAQKNPTAFYLCASSILGGYGYTFGSGTRLTVV.